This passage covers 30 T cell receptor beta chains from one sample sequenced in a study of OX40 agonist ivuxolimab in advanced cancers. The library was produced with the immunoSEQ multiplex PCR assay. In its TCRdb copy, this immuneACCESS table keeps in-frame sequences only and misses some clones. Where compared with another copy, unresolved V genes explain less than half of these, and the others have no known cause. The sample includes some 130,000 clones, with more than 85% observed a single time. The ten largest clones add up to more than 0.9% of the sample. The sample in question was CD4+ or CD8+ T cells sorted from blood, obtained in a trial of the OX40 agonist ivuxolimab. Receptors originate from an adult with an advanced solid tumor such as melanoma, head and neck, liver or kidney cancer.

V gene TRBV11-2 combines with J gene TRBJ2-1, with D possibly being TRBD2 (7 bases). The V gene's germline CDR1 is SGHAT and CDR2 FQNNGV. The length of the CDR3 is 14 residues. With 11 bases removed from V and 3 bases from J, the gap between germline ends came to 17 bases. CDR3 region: CAQTGGGFYNEQFF. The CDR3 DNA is TGTGCCCAGACGGGGGGCGGGTTCTACAATGAGCAGTTCTTC.

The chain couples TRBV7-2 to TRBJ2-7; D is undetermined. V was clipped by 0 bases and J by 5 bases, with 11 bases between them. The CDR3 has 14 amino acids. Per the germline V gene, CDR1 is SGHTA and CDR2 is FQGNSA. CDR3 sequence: CASSLARGSNEQYF. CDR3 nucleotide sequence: TGTGCCAGCAGCTTAGCGCGAGGTTCCAACGAGCAGTACTTC.

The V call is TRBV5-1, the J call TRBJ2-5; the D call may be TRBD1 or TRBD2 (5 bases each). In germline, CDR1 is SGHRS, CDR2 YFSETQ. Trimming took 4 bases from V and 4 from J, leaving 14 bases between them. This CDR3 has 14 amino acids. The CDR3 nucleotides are TGCGCCAGCAGCAGGGACGGTGGGGCAGAGACCCAGTACTTC. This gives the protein CASSRDGGAETQYF.

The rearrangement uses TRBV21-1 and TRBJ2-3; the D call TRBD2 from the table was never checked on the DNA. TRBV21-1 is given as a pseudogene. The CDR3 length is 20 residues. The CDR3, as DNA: TGTGCCAGCAGCTCCTCGCGGGGACTAGCGGGAGGGCCTGGCACAGATACGCAGTATTTT. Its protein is CASSSSRGLAGGPGTDTQYF.

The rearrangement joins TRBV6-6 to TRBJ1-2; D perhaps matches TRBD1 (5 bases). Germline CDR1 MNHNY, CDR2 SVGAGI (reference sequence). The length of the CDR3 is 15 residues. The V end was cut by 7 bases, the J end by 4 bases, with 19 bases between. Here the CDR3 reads CASTPRAPGLYGYTF. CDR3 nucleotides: TGTGCCAGCACCCCCAGGGCCCCCGGGCTCTATGGCTACACCTTC.

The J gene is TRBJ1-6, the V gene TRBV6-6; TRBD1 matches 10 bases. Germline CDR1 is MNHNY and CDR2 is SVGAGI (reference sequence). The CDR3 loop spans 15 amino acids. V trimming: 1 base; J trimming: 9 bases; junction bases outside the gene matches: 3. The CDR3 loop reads CASSYYGTGVSPLHF. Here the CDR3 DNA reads TGTGCCAGCAGTTACTATGGGACAGGGGTTTCACCCCTCCACTTT.

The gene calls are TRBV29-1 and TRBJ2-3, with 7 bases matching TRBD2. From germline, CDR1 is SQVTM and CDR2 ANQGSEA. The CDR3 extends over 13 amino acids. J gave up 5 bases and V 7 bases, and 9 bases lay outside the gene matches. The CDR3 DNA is TGCAGCGAGAGGGTAGCGGGCGGAGATACGCAGTATTTT. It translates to CSERVAGGDTQYF.

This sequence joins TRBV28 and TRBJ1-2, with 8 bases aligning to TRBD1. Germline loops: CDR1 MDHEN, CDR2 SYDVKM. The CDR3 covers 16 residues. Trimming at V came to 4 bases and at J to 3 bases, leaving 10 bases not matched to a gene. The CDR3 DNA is TGTGCCAGCAGTTACGTAGTTGGGACAGGCGACTATGGCTACACCTTC. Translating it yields CASSYVVGTGDYGYTF.

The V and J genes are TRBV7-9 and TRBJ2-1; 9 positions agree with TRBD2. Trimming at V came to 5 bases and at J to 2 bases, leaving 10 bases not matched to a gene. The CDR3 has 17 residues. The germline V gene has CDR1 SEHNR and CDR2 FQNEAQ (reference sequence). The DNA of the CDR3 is TGTGCCAGCAGCCCCGGGGCCGGCGGGGGGGCCTACAATGAGCAGTTCTTC. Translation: CASSPGAGGGAYNEQFF.

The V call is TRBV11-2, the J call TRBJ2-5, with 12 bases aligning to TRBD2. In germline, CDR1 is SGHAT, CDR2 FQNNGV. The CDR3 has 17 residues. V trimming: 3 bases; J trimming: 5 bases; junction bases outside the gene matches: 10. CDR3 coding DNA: TGTGCCAGCAGCTTTAGGCCTAGCGGGGGGGCAGGGGAGACCCAGTACTTC. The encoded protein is CASSFRPSGGAGETQYF.

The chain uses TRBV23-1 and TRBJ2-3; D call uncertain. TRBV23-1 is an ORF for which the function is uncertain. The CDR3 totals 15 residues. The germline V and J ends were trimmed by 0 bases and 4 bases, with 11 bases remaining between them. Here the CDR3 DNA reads TGCGCCAGCAGTCAATCTGGTCCATCGGCAGATACGCAGTATTTT. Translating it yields CASSQSGPSADTQYF.

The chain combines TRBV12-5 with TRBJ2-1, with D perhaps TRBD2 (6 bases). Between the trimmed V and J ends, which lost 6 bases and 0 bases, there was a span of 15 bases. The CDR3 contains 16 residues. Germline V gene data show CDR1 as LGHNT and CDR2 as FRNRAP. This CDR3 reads CASGAGTWSSYNEQFF. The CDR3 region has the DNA TGTGCTAGTGGCGCCGGGACTTGGAGCTCCTACAATGAGCAGTTCTTC.

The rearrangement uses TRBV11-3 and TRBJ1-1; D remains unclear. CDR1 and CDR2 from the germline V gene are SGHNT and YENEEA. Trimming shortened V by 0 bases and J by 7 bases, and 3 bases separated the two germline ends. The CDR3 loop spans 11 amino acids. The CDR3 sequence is CASSLEGEAFF. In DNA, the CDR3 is TGTGCCAGCAGCTTAGAAGGTGAAGCTTTCTTT.

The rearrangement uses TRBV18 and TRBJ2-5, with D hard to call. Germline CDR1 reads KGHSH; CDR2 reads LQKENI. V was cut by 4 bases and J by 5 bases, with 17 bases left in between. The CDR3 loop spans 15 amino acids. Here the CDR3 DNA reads TGTGCCAGCTCACAACTTAACATAGCCGGGGAGACCCAGTACTTC. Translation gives CASSQLNIAGETQYF.

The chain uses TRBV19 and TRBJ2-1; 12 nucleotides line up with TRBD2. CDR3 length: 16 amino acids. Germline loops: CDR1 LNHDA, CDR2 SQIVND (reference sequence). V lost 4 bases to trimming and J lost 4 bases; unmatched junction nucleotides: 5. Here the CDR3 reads CASSKTSGGPYNEQFF. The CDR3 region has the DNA TGTGCCAGTAGTAAGACTAGCGGGGGACCTTACAATGAGCAGTTCTTC.

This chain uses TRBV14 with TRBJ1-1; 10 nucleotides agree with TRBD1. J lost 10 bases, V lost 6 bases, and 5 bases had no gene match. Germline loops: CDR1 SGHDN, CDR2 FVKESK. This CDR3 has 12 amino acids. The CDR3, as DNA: TGTGCCAGCAGGGGACAGGGGCTTGGAGCTTTCTTT. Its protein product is CASRGQGLGAFF.

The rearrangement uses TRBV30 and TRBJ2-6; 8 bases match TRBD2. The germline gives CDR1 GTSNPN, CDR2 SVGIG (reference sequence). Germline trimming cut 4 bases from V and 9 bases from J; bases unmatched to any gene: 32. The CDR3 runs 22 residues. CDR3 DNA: TGTGCCTGGACCCCTACCGGGAGGGCCGGACTGGGGCCACGCCGCCCCCACAACGTCCTGACTTTC. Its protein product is CAWTPTGRAGLGPRRPHNVLTF. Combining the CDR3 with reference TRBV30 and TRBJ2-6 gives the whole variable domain SQTIHQWPATLVQPVGSPLSLECTVEGTSNPNLYWYRQAAGRGLQLLFYSVGIGQISSEVPQNLSASRPQDRQFILSSKKLLLSDSGFYLCAWTPTGRAGLGPRRPHNVLTFGAGSRLTVL.

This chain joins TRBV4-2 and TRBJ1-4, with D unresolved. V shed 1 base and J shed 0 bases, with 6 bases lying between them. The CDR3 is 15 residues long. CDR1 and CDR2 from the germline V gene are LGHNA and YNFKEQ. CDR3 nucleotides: TGTGCCAGCAGCCAAGGTCCCGCAACTAATGAAAAACTGTTTTTT. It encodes CASSQGPATNEKLFF.

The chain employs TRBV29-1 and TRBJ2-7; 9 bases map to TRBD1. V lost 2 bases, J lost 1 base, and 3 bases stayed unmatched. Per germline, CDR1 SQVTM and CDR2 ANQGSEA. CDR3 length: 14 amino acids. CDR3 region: CSVESGQGSYEQYF. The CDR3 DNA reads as TGCAGCGTTGAATCCGGACAGGGGTCCTACGAGCAGTACTTC.

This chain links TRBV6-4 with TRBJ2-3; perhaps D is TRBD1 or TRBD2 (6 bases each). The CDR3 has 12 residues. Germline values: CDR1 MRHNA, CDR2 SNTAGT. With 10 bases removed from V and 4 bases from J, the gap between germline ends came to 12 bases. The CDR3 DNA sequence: TGTGCCACCTCGGGGGCGGCAGATACGCAGTATTTT. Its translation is CATSGAADTQYF.

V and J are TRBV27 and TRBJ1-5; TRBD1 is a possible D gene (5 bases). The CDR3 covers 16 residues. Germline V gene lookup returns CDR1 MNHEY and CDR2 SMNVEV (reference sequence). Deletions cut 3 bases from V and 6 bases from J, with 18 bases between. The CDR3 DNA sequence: TGTGCCAGCAGTTTGGGTCAGGGCGCGCTTATTCAGCCCCAGCATTTT. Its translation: CASSLGQGALIQPQHF.

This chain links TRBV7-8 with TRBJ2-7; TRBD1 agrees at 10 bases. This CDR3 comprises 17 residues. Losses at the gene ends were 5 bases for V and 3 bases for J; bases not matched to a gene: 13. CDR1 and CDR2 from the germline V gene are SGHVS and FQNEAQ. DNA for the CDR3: TGTGCCAGCAGCCCGCGGTTTAGGCGGACAGGGGGCTACGAGCAGTACTTC. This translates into CASSPRFRRTGGYEQYF.

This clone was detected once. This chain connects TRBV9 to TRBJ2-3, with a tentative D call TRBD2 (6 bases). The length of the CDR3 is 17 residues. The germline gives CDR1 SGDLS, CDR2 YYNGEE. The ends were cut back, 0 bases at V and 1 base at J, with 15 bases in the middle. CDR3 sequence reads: CASSVGMGGDGTDTQYF. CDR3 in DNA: TGTGCCAGCAGCGTAGGTATGGGCGGGGATGGCACAGATACGCAGTATTTT. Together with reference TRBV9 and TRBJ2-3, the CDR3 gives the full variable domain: DSGVTQTPKHLITATGQRVTLRCSPRSGDLSVYWYQQSLDQGLQFLIQYYNGEERAKGNILERFSAQQFPDLHSELNLSSLELGDSALYFCASSVGMGGDGTDTQYFGPGTRLTVL.

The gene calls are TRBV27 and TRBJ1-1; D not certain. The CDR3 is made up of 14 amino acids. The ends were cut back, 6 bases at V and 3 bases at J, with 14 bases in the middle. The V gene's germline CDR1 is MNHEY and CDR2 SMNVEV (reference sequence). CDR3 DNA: TGTGCCAGCAGCCTATCCGTAGGCGACACTGAAGCTTTCTTT. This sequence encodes CASSLSVGDTEAFF.

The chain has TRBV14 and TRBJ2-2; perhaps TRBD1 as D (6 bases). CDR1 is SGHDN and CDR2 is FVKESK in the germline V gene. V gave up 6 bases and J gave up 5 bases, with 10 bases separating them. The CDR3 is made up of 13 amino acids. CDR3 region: CASRPQGTGELFF. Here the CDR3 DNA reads TGTGCCAGCAGACCCCAGGGGACCGGGGAGCTGTTTTTT.

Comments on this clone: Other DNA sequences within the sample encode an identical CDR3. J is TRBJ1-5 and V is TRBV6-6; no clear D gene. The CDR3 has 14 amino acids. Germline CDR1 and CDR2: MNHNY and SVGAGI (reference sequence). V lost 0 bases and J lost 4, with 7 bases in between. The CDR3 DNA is TGTGCCAGCAGTTACTCGAGCGGGAATCAGCCCCAGCATTTT. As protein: CASSYSSGNQPQHF.

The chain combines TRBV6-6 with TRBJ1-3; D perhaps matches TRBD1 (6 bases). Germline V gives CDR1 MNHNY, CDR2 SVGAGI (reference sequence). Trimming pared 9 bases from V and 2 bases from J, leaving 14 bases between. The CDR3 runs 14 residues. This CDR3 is CASDKQGAGNTIYF. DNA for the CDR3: TGTGCCAGTGATAAACAGGGAGCTGGAAACACCATATATTTT.

The CDR3: CASGPRGGGYTF. The CDR3 nucleotides read TGTGCCAGCGGCCCCCGGGGAGGTGGCTACACCTTC. This chain uses TRBV6-5 with TRBJ1-2; D call uncertain. Per germline, CDR1 MNHEY and CDR2 SVGAGI. With 8 bases removed from V and 7 bases from J, the gap between germline ends came to 14 bases. CDR3 length: 12 residues.

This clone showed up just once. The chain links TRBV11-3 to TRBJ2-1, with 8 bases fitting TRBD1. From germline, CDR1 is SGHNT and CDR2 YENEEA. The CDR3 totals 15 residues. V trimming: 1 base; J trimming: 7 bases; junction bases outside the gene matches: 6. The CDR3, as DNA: TGTGCCAGCAGCTTAGGCCAGGGGGCTTGGAATGAGCAGTTCTTC. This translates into CASSLGQGAWNEQFF.

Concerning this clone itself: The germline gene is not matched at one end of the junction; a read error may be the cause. The CDR3 region has the DNA TGTGCCATCAGTCAGACAGGCGTGGGGAACACTGAAGCTTTCTTT. Protein sequence: CAISQTGVGNTEAFF. The rearrangement uses TRBV6-5 and TRBJ1-1, with D perhaps matching TRBD1 (6 bases). Germline V gene data show CDR1 as MNHEY and CDR2 as SVGAGI. There are 15 residues in the CDR3.